Below, 23 T cell receptor beta chains from the same sample are listed, as sequenced in a study of cytomegalovirus exposure and HLA in healthy donors. The PCR was carried out with 60 Vbeta primers and 13 Jbeta primers. This table comes from immunoSEQ multiplex PCR, and its TCRdb copy is limited to in-frame clones, with some not included. The profile shows over 40,000 clones, about 77% of them singletons. Source material: PBMCs. These receptors all stem from a woman aged 40 to 50 in good health and CMV-seropositive.

The gene calls are TRBV10-3 and TRBJ1-6; the D gene is possibly TRBD1 (5 bases). Trimming took 0 bases from V and 9 from J, leaving 6 bases between them. The CDR3 has 13 amino acids. The germline gives CDR1 ENHRY, CDR2 SYGVKD. In DNA, the CDR3 is TGTGCCATCAGTGAGTCAGGGGTTTCACCCCTCCACTTT. Translating it yields CAISESGVSPLHF.

The table lists this clone with a count of one. The rearrangement uses TRBV12-5 and TRBJ1-1, with unresolved D. CDR3 length equals 11 residues. In germline, CDR1 is LGHNT, CDR2 FRNRAP. V was pared by 6 bases and J by 8 bases, with 10 bases between. The CDR3 loop reads CASGLGREAFF. Here the CDR3 DNA reads TGTGCTAGTGGGTTAGGCAGGGAAGCTTTCTTT.

The gene calls are TRBV2 and TRBJ2-6; the match to TRBD1 covers 7 bases. Per the germline V gene, CDR1 is SNHLY and CDR2 is FYNNEI. Trimming took 3 bases from V and 0 from J; bases not matched to a gene: 8. The CDR3 is 18 residues long. Here the CDR3 reads CASSDDRAPSSGANVLTF. In nucleotides, the CDR3 is TGTGCCAGCAGTGATGACAGGGCGCCCTCCTCTGGGGCCAACGTCCTGACTTTC.

J is TRBJ2-5 and V is TRBV19; 9 bases fit TRBD1. In germline, CDR1 is LNHDA, CDR2 SQIVND (reference sequence). With V trimmed by 6 bases and J by 4 bases, 6 bases remained unmatched. This CDR3 is built from 14 residues. As DNA, the CDR3 is TGTGCCAGTAGGGACAGGGGCTTTGGAGAGACCCAGTACTTC. Translated, it gives CASRDRGFGETQYF.

The rearrangement joins TRBV19 to TRBJ1-2; D is unclear. The germline gives CDR1 LNHDA, CDR2 SQIVND (reference sequence). V lost 6 bases and J 0 bases, leaving 8 bases between the germline ends. The CDR3 length is 13 residues. CDR3 in DNA: TGTGCCAGTAGGCCGACAACTAACTATGGCTACACCTTC. This sequence encodes CASRPTTNYGYTF.

The rearrangement uses TRBV5-1 and TRBJ2-7, with TRBD2 as a possible D gene (6 bases). Germline loops: CDR1 SGHRS, CDR2 YFSETQ. The CDR3 length is 12 residues. V lost 4 bases and J 9 bases, leaving 14 bases between the germline ends. The CDR3 is CASSPPGVLQYF. The DNA of the CDR3 is TGCGCCAGCAGCCCTCCGGGGGTTCTGCAGTACTTC.

V and J are TRBV6-5 and TRBJ1-1, with a tentative D call TRBD1 (5 bases). Looked up from germline, CDR1 is MNHEY and CDR2 is SVGAGI. V was pared by 0 bases and J by 1 base, with 6 bases between. CDR3 length: 14 residues. The CDR3 loop reads CASSYSGGNTEAFF. CDR3 bases: TGTGCCAGCAGTTACTCGGGGGGGAACACTGAAGCTTTCTTT.

The chain carries TRBV12-5 and TRBJ2-3; the match to TRBD2 covers 9 bases. V was clipped by 7 bases and J by 3 bases; unmatched bases: 2. The CDR3 has 13 amino acids. Germline V gene data show CDR1 as LGHNT and CDR2 as FRNRAP. CDR3 sequence reads: CASARGGTDTQYF. DNA for the CDR3: TGTGCTAGTGCGCGGGGGGGTACAGATACGCAGTATTTT.

The rearrangement links TRBV6-6 to TRBJ1-3, with D possibly matching TRBD1 (6 bases). Trimming stripped 5 bases from V and 3 bases from J, with 14 bases between. The CDR3 is made up of 15 amino acids. Germline V lookup: CDR1 MNHNY, CDR2 SVGAGI (reference sequence). CDR3 DNA: TGTGCCAGCAGTAGGACACAGGGAAGTGGAAACACCATATATTTT. Residues: CASSRTQGSGNTIYF.

Only one count was recorded for this clone. Other DNA variants within this sample encode the same CDR3. The J gene is TRBJ1-1, the V gene TRBV5-1; D possibly corresponds to TRBD1 (5 bases). Germline assignment: CDR1 SGHRS and CDR2 YFSETQ. The CDR3 length is 14 residues. The V and J ends lost 0 bases and 1 base respectively, with 7 bases between them. The CDR3 sequence: CASSLATANTEAFF. Written as DNA, the CDR3 is TGCGCCAGCAGCTTGGCGACAGCGAACACTGAAGCTTTCTTT.

The V gene is TRBV5-4, the J gene TRBJ2-5; 14 bases are shared with TRBD2. The CDR3 contains 16 residues. Germline V CDR1 and CDR2: SGHNT, YYREEE (reference sequence). Trimming at V came to 4 bases and at J to 5 bases, leaving 7 bases not matched to a gene. The CDR3 loop is CASSNGTSGGWETQYF. DNA of the CDR3: TGTGCCAGCAGCAACGGGACTAGCGGGGGCTGGGAGACCCAGTACTTC.

V and J are TRBV29-1 and TRBJ2-1; 7 bases match TRBD1. The CDR3 consists of 15 residues. Germline loops: CDR1 SQVTM, CDR2 ANQGSEA. The ends lost 1 base at V and 7 bases at J; junction bases unmatched: 10. DNA for the CDR3: TGCAGCGTTGAAGCGGGACAGACGATGGGTAATGAGCAGTTCTTC. Amino acid sequence: CSVEAGQTMGNEQFF.

DNA of the CDR3: TGTGCCAGCAGCCGCCCGACAACGAATGAGCAGTTCTTC. This encodes CASSRPTTNEQFF. The chain joins TRBV11-3 to TRBJ2-1; D unresolved. The CDR3 has 13 amino acids. V was cut by 5 bases and J by 7 bases, with 12 bases left in between. In germline, CDR1 is SGHNT, CDR2 YENEEA.

The chain recombines TRBV14 with TRBJ2-1; 8 positions agree with TRBD1. Trimming took 6 bases from V and 9 from J; bases not matched to a gene: 7. This CDR3 region has 13 residues. Germline CDR1 and CDR2: SGHDN and FVKESK. The DNA of the CDR3 is TGTGCCAGCAGAAAACAGGGGGGCAGTGAGCAGTTCTTC. Amino acid sequence: CASRKQGGSEQFF.

The rearrangement uses TRBV19 and TRBJ2-7; 7 nucleotides line up with TRBD1. Germline V lookup: CDR1 LNHDA, CDR2 SQIVND (reference sequence). The trim removed 3 bases at V and 7 bases at J, leaving 3 bases unmatched. The CDR3 length is 12 residues. CDR3 amino acids: CASSIPQGEQYF. The CDR3 region has the DNA TGTGCCAGTAGTATCCCACAGGGGGAGCAGTACTTC.

This chain connects TRBV7-2 to TRBJ2-5; the D gene is possibly TRBD2 (7 bases). The CDR3 length is 15 residues. From germline, CDR1 is SGHTA and CDR2 FQGNSA. The V end lost 5 bases, the J end lost 5 bases, and 18 bases lay between the germline ends. CDR3 sequence reads: CASSPVGGLGETQYF. Written as DNA, the CDR3 is TGTGCCAGCAGCCCAGTCGGGGGGCTGGGGGAGACCCAGTACTTC.

This clone was picked up a small number of times. The chain carries TRBV30 and TRBJ2-3; perhaps TRBD2 as D (6 bases). The CDR3 extends over 17 amino acids. Germline CDR1 is GTSNPN and CDR2 is SVGIG (reference sequence). The V end lost 5 bases, the J end lost 2 bases, and 23 bases lay between the germline ends. The CDR3 loop reads CAWAEIGGAHLTDTQYF. The DNA for the CDR3 is TGTGCCTGGGCCGAGATCGGCGGGGCGCATCTCACAGATACGCAGTATTTT.

The chain uses TRBV5-1 and TRBJ1-1, with no clear D. The length of the CDR3 is 15 residues. The ends were cut back, 0 bases at V and 3 bases at J, with 12 bases in the middle. CDR1 and CDR2 (germline): SGHRS, YFSETQ. CDR3 region: CASSLAAEVYTEAFF. The CDR3 DNA reads TGCGCCAGCAGCTTGGCCGCGGAGGTCTACACTGAAGCTTTCTTT.

The V and J genes are TRBV6-5 and TRBJ1-4, with 9 nucleotides matching TRBD1. Per germline, CDR1 MNHEY and CDR2 SVGAGI. V was pared by 8 bases and J by 10 bases, with 11 bases of the junction left unmatched. The CDR3 is 14 residues long. The CDR3 DNA reads as TGTGCCAGCGGACCTCGACAGGGGGAAGGAAAACTGTTTTTT. Translating it yields CASGPRQGEGKLFF.

The chain couples TRBV9 to TRBJ1-4, with TRBD1 as a possible D gene (5 bases). V lost 0 bases, J lost 10 bases, and 13 bases lay in between. The CDR3 runs to 14 residues. CDR1 and CDR2 from the germline V gene are SGDLS and YYNGEE. The CDR3 coding sequence is TGTGCCAGCAGCGTAGCCGGGGGGGACGGAAAACTGTTTTTT. It codes for CASSVAGGDGKLFF.

This chain links TRBV6-1 with TRBJ2-3, with TRBD1 as a possible D gene (5 bases). This CDR3 comprises 13 residues. The V end lost 7 bases, the J end lost 2 bases, and 10 bases lay between the germline ends. Germline V gene data show CDR1 as MNHNS and CDR2 as SASEGT. CDR3 in amino acids: CASTRQNTDTQYF. The CDR3 region has the DNA TGTGCCAGCACGCGACAGAACACAGATACGCAGTATTTT.

By sample share, this clone is medium-sized. The chain has TRBV10-1 and TRBJ2-3; 8 nucleotides line up with TRBD2. The CDR3 runs 15 residues. The germline gives CDR1 WNHNN, CDR2 SYGVQD (reference sequence). The ends lost 3 bases at V and 2 bases at J; junction bases unmatched: 4. The CDR3 spells CASSDGGADTDTQYF. The CDR3 DNA reads TGCGCCAGCAGTGACGGGGGGGCCGACACAGATACGCAGTATTTT.

The CDR3 DNA reads TGCAGCGGGAGACAGGTGAACACCGGGGAGCTGTTTTTT. Protein: CSGRQVNTGELFF. The gene calls are TRBV29-1 and TRBJ2-2, with D possibly TRBD1 on 6 matching bases. The CDR3 is 13 residues long. Germline V gene lookup returns CDR1 SQVTM and CDR2 ANQGSEA. V dropped 7 bases and J dropped 1 base, with 10 bases sitting between them.